The next 19 T cell receptor beta chains were all read from a single sample in a study of cytomegalovirus exposure and HLA in healthy donors. The method was immunoSEQ multiplex PCR; TCRdb's version includes in-frame clones alone and lacks a portion of them. Among roughly 250,000 clones listed, around nine tenths were seen once. The source material was PBMCs. Every receptor here comes from a young man in good health and CMV-seronegative.

The rearrangement uses TRBV2 and TRBJ2-7; possibly TRBD2 for D (5 bases). Germline-derived CDR1 and CDR2 are SNHLY and FYNNEI. V dropped 8 bases and J dropped 1 base, with 12 bases sitting between them. This CDR3 is 13 amino acids long. DNA for the CDR3: TGTGCCAGCGTACCGGGGTGGTCCTACGAGCAGTACTTC. Its translation is CASVPGWSYEQYF.

This clone has just one count. The V gene is TRBV7-9, the J gene TRBJ2-7; no clear D gene. The germline V gene encodes CDR1 SEHNR and CDR2 FQNEAQ (reference sequence). V lost 1 base and J lost 7, with 11 bases in between. This CDR3 has 13 amino acids. CDR3: CASSLGWPDEQYF. CDR3 DNA: TGTGCCAGCAGCTTAGGGTGGCCAGATGAGCAGTACTTC.

This chain joins TRBV7-9 and TRBJ1-1; weak D call: TRBD1 (6 bases). Germline values: CDR1 SEHNR, CDR2 FQNEAQ (reference sequence). Trimming removed 4 bases at V and 5 bases at J, with 8 bases between. CDR3 length: 12 residues. The CDR3 DNA sequence: TGTGCCAGCAGCTGGCAGGGGACTGAAGCTTTCTTT. It yields the protein CASSWQGTEAFF. The variable domain in full, with the rest retrieved from reference TRBV7-9 and TRBJ1-1, is DTGVSQNPRHKITKRGQNVTFRCDPISEHNRLYWYRQTLGQGPEFLTYFQNEAQLEKSRLLSDRFSAERPKGSFSTLEIQRTEQGDSAMYLCASSWQGTEAFFGQGTRLTVV.

The chain joins TRBV7-2 to TRBJ2-7; weak D call: TRBD1 (6 bases). Germline CDR1 and CDR2: SGHTA and FQGNSA. V was cut by 0 bases and J by 3 bases, with 9 bases left in between. The CDR3 spans 14 residues. Written as DNA, the CDR3 is TGTGCCAGCAGCTTAGCAGGGACAAACTACGAGCAGTACTTC. It yields the protein CASSLAGTNYEQYF.

V usage is TRBV7-5 and J usage is TRBJ2-5; TRBD2 is taken as the D call from the table, unchecked against the DNA. TRBV7-5 is flagged as a pseudogene. This CDR3 has 16 amino acids. The CDR3 nucleotides are TGTGCCAGAAGCTCTCTTAGCGGGGGGGCCTTGGAGACCCAGTACTTC. This translates into CARSSLSGGALETQYF.

This clone was observed a handful of times. The chain has TRBV11-2 and TRBJ1-2, with TRBD1 matching over 9 bases. This CDR3 has 13 residues. Germline CDR1 SGHAT, CDR2 FQNNGV. V lost 5 bases and J lost 7; bases outside the gene matches: 5. The CDR3 region is CASSLTDRGGYTF. As DNA, the CDR3 is TGTGCCAGCAGCCTTACGGACAGGGGTGGCTACACCTTC.

In its sample, this clone was seen once. The chain couples TRBV18 to TRBJ2-2; TRBD1 aligns across 11 bases. This CDR3 is 15 amino acids long. The V gene's germline CDR1 is KGHSH and CDR2 LQKENI. Trimming took 5 bases from V and 4 from J; bases not matched to a gene: 3. Written as DNA, the CDR3 is TGTGCCAGCTCAGGACAGGGGGCGCTCACCGGGGAGCTGTTTTTT. This gives the protein CASSGQGALTGELFF. Complete variable domain (other parts from reference TRBV18 and TRBJ2-2): NAGVMQNPRHLVRRRGQEARLRCSPMKGHSHVYWYRQLPEEGLKFMVYLQKENIIDESGMPKERFSAEFPKEGPSILRIQQVVRGDSAAYFCASSGQGALTGELFFGEGSRLTVL.

CDR3 amino acids: CASSRDSPRYGYTF. The CDR3 DNA sequence: TGTGCCAGCAGCCGGGACAGCCCTAGGTATGGCTACACCTTC. V usage is TRBV7-9 and J usage is TRBJ1-2; TRBD1 agrees at 7 bases. V dropped 5 bases and J dropped 5; count of bases not matched to a gene: 8. Per the germline V gene, CDR1 is SEHNR and CDR2 is FQNEAQ (reference sequence). The CDR3 consists of 14 residues.

The chain links TRBV4-3 to TRBJ1-4; 7 nucleotides match TRBD1. The germline V gene encodes CDR1 LGHNA and CDR2 YSLEER. The ends lost 4 bases at V and 7 bases at J; junction bases unmatched: 9. This CDR3 is built from 15 residues. The CDR3 bases are TGCGCCAGCAGCCGTAACCACAGGGGAGGTGAAAAACTGTTTTTT. Protein product: CASSRNHRGGEKLFF.

The genes are TRBV10-3 and TRBJ2-3, with D hard to call. The germline CDR1 and CDR2 sequences are ENHRY and SYGVKD. This CDR3 comprises 12 residues. V lost 4 bases and J 10 bases, leaving 12 bases between the germline ends. CDR3 residues: CAISAPSRPQYF. The DNA for the CDR3 is TGTGCCATCAGTGCCCCTAGTCGTCCGCAGTATTTT.

The chain links TRBV25-1 to TRBJ1-1; the D gene is possibly TRBD1 (5 bases). This CDR3 spans 15 amino acids. The germline V gene has CDR1 MGHDK and CDR2 SYGVNS. V lost 3 bases, J lost 3 bases, and 14 bases lay in between. Written as DNA, the CDR3 is TGTGCCAGCAGTGATTGGGGAGGGGAGGACACTGAAGCTTTCTTT. The encoded protein is CASSDWGGEDTEAFF.

This clone was observed once. The V gene is TRBV28, the J gene TRBJ1-1; a possible D gene is TRBD1 (6 bases). Germline CDR1 and CDR2: MDHEN and SYDVKM. The CDR3 has 10 amino acids. The V gene lost 8 bases and the J gene lost 8 bases, with 9 bases spanning the gap. As DNA, the CDR3 is TGTGCCAGCTCACAGGGAGAAGCTTTCTTT. Protein: CASSQGEAFF.

The V call is TRBV5-1, the J call TRBJ2-1, with 9 bases fitting TRBD1. The germline CDR1 and CDR2 sequences are SGHRS and YFSETQ. The CDR3 totals 14 residues. V was clipped by 2 bases and J by 9 bases; unmatched bases: 6. The CDR3 nucleotides are TGCGCCAGCAGCTTCCGGGACAGGGAGGGTGAGCAGTTCTTC. Its protein product is CASSFRDREGEQFF.

The table lists this clone with a few counts. V gene TRBV5-1 combines with J gene TRBJ2-1; weak D call: TRBD2 (6 bases). Germline assignment: CDR1 SGHRS and CDR2 YFSETQ. The CDR3 sequence is 13 residues long. V shed 5 bases and J shed 2 bases, with 8 bases lying between them. CDR3 coding DNA: TGCGCCAGCAGTTGGGGGGCCTACAATGAGCAGTTCTTC. Protein sequence: CASSWGAYNEQFF.

The table lists this clone with a count of one. The rearrangement links TRBV6-5 to TRBJ1-1, with D possibly matching TRBD1 (6 bases). Trimming cost V 4 bases and J 5 bases, with 17 bases left between them. The germline gives CDR1 MNHEY, CDR2 SVGAGI. This CDR3 comprises 15 residues. CDR3 in DNA: TGTGCCAGCAGTTCTCCTACTTCAGGGGCAACTGAAGCTTTCTTT. Its protein is CASSSPTSGATEAFF.

The gene calls are TRBV25-1 and TRBJ1-5, with D maybe TRBD1 (5 bases). The CDR3 extends over 15 amino acids. The germline V gene encodes CDR1 MGHDK and CDR2 SYGVNS. Trimming took 4 bases from V and 4 from J, leaving 14 bases between them. CDR3 DNA sequence: TGTGCCAGCAGTGGGAATCGACAGACAAATCAGCCCCAGCATTTT. It codes for CASSGNRQTNQPQHF.

This sequence joins TRBV9 and TRBJ2-7; weak D call: TRBD1 (5 bases). Trimming removed 0 bases at V and 0 bases at J, with 10 bases between. Germline-derived CDR1 and CDR2 are SGDLS and YYNGEE. The length of the CDR3 is 15 residues. CDR3 amino acids: CASSVGQSSSYEQYF. The CDR3 DNA follows: TGTGCCAGCAGCGTAGGACAGTCGAGCTCCTACGAGCAGTACTTC. The variable domain in full, with the rest retrieved from reference TRBV9 and TRBJ2-7, is DSGVTQTPKHLITATGQRVTLRCSPRSGDLSVYWYQQSLDQGLQFLIQYYNGEERAKGNILERFSAQQFPDLHSELNLSSLELGDSALYFCASSVGQSSSYEQYFGPGTRLTVT.

This clone was counted a single time. This chain connects TRBV5-1 to TRBJ2-5, with unresolved D. Trimming removed 9 bases at V and 5 bases at J, with 17 bases between. This CDR3 comprises 13 residues. Germline CDR1 reads SGHRS; CDR2 reads YFSETQ. As DNA, the CDR3 is TGCGCCACCAAAGCCCCAGGCGCGGAGACCCAGTACTTC. Translated: CATKAPGAETQYF.

The V call is TRBV7-8, the J call TRBJ1-1; a weak D match, TRBD1 (6 bases). Germline lookup yields CDR1 SGHVS and CDR2 FQNEAQ. The V end was cut by 6 bases, the J end by 3 bases, with 20 bases between. This CDR3 is 16 amino acids long. The CDR3 loop is CASRKWGGASDTEAFF. DNA of the CDR3: TGTGCCAGCAGGAAATGGGGGGGGGCTTCGGACACTGAAGCTTTCTTT.